Listed here is a single T cell receptor (beta chain). What it binds is unknown. This specimen belongs to a study of PD-L1 blockade in urothelial cancer. Study-wide context: Blood was tested 3 weeks (second dose) and 6 weeks into treatment. The median T cell count in blood samples was more than 110,000.

Method: immunoSEQ multiplex PCR; TCRdb's copy keeps in-frame clones and lacks some. The sample yields about 82,000 clones, 82% seen once. The CDR3 runs 16 residues. J lost 2 bases, V lost 2 bases, and 7 bases had no gene match. Germline CDR1 is SGHTA and CDR2 is FQGNSA. Study conclusions and caveats: Tumor-associated TCR clones expanded more in blood at 3 weeks in patients with durable benefit.

Each patient gave between 1 and 8 samples, pretreatment and on-treatment. The TCR originated in a man aged 70 or older with urothelial cancer. This chain links TRBV7-2 with TRBJ2-7, with 9 bases aligning to TRBD2. The sample in question was PBMCs, obtained around atezolizumab (anti-PD-L1) treatment. The CDR3 spells CASSLTTSGSTYEQYF. The CDR3 DNA sequence: TGTGCCAGCAGCTTAACTACTAGCGGGTCTACCTACGAGCAGTACTTC.